The rows below give T cell receptor beta chains drawn from one sample of a study of immune characterization of retroperitoneal liposarcoma. One entry per CDR3 protein results from TCRdb running MiXCR on the PCR reads. Here the sample spans several thousand distinct CDR3 sequences, roughly 31% being singletons. What was sequenced was tumor tissue. The receptor source for this set is a female donor with retroperitoneal liposarcoma. CDR3s leave out the opening cysteine and the closing phenylalanine or tryptophan.

TRBJ2-3,TRBV6-1,9,ASKTGDTQY
TRBJ2-2,TRBV6-1,12,ASSSLAGTGELF
TRBJ2-1,TRBV4-1,13,ASSPTASNYNEQF
-,TRBV6-6,13,ASSYRRGGSYEQY
TRBJ2-7,TRBV28,12,ASYQGGSSYEQY
TRBJ1-4,TRBV7-2,14,ASSLADIGGNEKLF
TRBJ2-6,TRBV6-1,13,ASSVRPSGANVLT
TRBJ2-5,TRBV7-6,11,ASSEGTAGGQY
TRBJ2-1,TRBV6-1,13,ASSDKYRGKYEQF
TRBJ2-7,TRBV6-6,10,ASSSDGGEQY
TRBJ2-2,TRBV3-1,15,ASSQSPGLAGTGELF
-,TRBV6-1,11,ASRTLGRYEQY
TRBJ1-1,TRBV12-3/TRBV12-4,11,ASSSRANTEAF
TRBJ2-7,TRBV12-3/TRBV12-4,12,ASIHEDRPYEQY
-,TRBV12-3/TRBV12-4,9,ASSLRDTQF
TRBJ2-3,TRBV11-3,15,ASSPTTWTGGGGTQY
TRBJ2-2,TRBV11-2,13,ASSSTGQGNGELF
TRBJ1-1,TRBV19,12,ASSSDGGGAEAF
-,TRBV5-5,11,ASSRDRAGEQY
TRBJ2-5,TRBV5-1,14,ASSPNNRGVVETQY
TRBJ1-5,TRBV27,14,ASSGVAGTSNQPQH
-,TRBV12-3/TRBV12-4,10,ASSLLGYEQY
-,TRBV12-3/TRBV12-4,11,ASSLQGTYEQY